This entry is about one T cell receptor beta chain. The table came from immunoSEQ multiplex PCR; TCRdb's copy has only in-frame clones and leaves some out. The sample carries about 170,000 clones, approximately 87% recorded once. In assigning cohorts, the study relied on participant-reported clinical history. Two negative PCRs, clearance, or symptom resolution characterized the recovered Cohort 3 donors. V gave up 3 bases and J gave up 15 bases; unmatched junction bases: 14. Germline V lookup: CDR1 MNHEY, CDR2 SMNVEV (reference sequence). The CDR3 is made up of 14 amino acids. The data were obtained in a study of blood T cell repertoires in COVID-19.

The source is a woman aged 45-65 years who had recovered from COVID-19. Material for sequencing was PBMCs or T cells enriched from blood (not recorded which). This rearrangement joins TRBV27 to TRBJ2-1, with TRBD2 matching over 7 bases. The CDR3, as DNA: TGTGCCAGCAGTTTGGGGGGTAAGGCGGGAGTACGGTTCTTC. It encodes CASSLGGKAGVRFF.